This entry concerns a single T cell receptor (beta chain). This specimen belongs to a study of T cells in Graves' hyperthyroidism and ophthalmopathy. Amplified regions were TCR beta CDR3 sequences from RNA transcripts. The HTBI primer set drove a first-round RT-PCR of the TCR CDR3. MiXCR, run by TCRdb on the multiplex PCR reads, gives a single entry per CDR3 protein. The sample holds hundreds of thousands of distinct CDR3 sequences, about 15% seen once. What was sequenced was blood. The sequence was collected from a man aged 18 to 30 with Graves' ophthalmopathy.

As DNA, the CDR3 is TGTGCCAGCAGCTTAAGGGCCCGGGGAGAGACCCAGTACTTC. Translating it yields CASSLRARGETQYF. This rearrangement joins TRBV13 to TRBJ2-5, with D perhaps matching TRBD2 (5 bases). Germline V lookup: CDR1 PRHDT, CDR2 FYEKMQ (reference sequence). The ends were cut back, 2 bases at V and 4 bases at J, with 11 bases in the middle. This CDR3 spans 14 amino acids.